This TCR beta chain was captured in a study of OX40 agonist ivuxolimab in advanced cancers. The wider study: Hepatocellular carcinoma, melanoma, renal cell or head and neck cancer was diagnosed in the dose-escalation patients.

The CDR3 runs to 15 residues. Losses at the gene ends were 3 bases for V and 7 bases for J; bases not matched to a gene: 13. Germline V gives CDR1 GTSNPN, CDR2 SVGIG (reference sequence). At cycle 4 day 1, cycle 7 day 1, and baseline, blood was sampled. TCRdb keeps only in-frame clones here, not all; method: immunoSEQ multiplex PCR. Among 98,000 or so clones listed, 91% were seen once. This specimen consisted of CD4+ or CD8+ T cells sorted from blood, obtained in a trial of the OX40 agonist ivuxolimab. This receptor was taken from an adult with an advanced solid tumor such as melanoma, head and neck, liver or kidney cancer. The rearrangement uses TRBV30 and TRBJ1-2, with 8 bases fitting TRBD1. Here the CDR3 reads CAWSSGQGEGLGYTF. In nucleotides, the CDR3 is TGTGCCTGGAGCTCTGGACAGGGTGAGGGACTTGGCTACACCTTC.